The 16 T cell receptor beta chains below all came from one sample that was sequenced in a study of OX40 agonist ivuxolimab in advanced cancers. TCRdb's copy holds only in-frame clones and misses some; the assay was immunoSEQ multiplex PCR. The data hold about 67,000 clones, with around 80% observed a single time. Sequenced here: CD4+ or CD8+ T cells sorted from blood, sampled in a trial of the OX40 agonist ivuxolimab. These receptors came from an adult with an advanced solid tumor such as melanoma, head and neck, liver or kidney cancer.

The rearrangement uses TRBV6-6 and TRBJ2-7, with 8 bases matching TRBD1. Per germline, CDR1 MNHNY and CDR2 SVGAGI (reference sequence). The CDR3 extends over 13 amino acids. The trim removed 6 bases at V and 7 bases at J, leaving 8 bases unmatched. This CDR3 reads CASRRGQGLEQYF. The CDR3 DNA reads TGTGCCAGCAGACGCGGACAGGGTCTTGAGCAGTACTTC.

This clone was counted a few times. The DNA of the CDR3 is TGTGCCAGCAGTGACTCGGAGGGCCGTGGCTACACCTTC. It specifies CASSDSEGRGYTF. The chain has TRBV6-4 and TRBJ1-2; D gene unclear. The CDR3 has 13 amino acids. V lost 0 bases and J 7 bases, leaving 9 bases between the germline ends. The germline V gene encodes CDR1 MRHNA and CDR2 SNTAGT.

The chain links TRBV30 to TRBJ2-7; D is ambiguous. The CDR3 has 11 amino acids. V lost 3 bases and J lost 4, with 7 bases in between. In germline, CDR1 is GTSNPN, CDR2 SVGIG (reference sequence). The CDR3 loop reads CAWSLTYEQYF. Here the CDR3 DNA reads TGTGCCTGGAGCCTCACATACGAGCAGTACTTC.

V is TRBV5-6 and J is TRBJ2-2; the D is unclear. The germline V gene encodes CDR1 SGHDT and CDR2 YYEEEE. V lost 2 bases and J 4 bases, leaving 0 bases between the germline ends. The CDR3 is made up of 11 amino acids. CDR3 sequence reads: CASSFTGELFF. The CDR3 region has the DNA TGTGCCAGCAGCTTCACCGGGGAGCTGTTTTTT.

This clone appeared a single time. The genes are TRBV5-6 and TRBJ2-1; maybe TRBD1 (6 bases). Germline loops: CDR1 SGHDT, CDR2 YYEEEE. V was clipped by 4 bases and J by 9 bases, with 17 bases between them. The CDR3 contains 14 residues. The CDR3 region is CASSVTGFSSEQFF. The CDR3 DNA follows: TGTGCCAGCAGCGTTACAGGGTTCTCGAGTGAGCAGTTCTTC.

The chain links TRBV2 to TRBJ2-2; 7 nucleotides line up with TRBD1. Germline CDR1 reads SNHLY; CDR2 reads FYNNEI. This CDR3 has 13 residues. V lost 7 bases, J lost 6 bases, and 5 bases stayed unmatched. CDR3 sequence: CASKDRESGELFF. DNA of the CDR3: TGTGCCAGCAAAGACAGGGAGTCCGGGGAGCTGTTTTTT.

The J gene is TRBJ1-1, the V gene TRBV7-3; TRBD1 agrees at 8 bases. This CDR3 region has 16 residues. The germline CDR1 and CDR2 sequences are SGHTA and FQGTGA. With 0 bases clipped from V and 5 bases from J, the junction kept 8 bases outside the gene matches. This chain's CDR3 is CASSLTAGTGDTEAFF. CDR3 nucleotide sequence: TGTGCCAGCAGCTTAACAGCAGGGACAGGTGATACTGAAGCTTTCTTT. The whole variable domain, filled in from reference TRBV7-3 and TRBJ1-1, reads GAGVSQTPSNKVTEKGKYVELRCDPISGHTALYWYRQSLGQGPEFLIYFQGTGAADDSGLPNDRFFAVRPEGSVSTLKIQRTERGDSAVYLCASSLTAGTGDTEAFFGQGTRLTVV.

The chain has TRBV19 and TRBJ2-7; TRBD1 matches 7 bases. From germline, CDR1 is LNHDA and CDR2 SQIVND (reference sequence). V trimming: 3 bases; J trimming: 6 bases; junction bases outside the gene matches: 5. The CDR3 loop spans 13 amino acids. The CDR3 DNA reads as TGTGCCAGTAGTATGGGCCCAGGGGGCGAGCAGTACTTC. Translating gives CASSMGPGGEQYF.

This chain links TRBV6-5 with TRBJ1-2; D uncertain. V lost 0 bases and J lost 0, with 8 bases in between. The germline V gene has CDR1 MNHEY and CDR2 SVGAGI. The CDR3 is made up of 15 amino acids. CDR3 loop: CASSYSAATNYGYTF. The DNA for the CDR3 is TGTGCCAGCAGTTACTCGGCAGCAACTAACTATGGCTACACCTTC.

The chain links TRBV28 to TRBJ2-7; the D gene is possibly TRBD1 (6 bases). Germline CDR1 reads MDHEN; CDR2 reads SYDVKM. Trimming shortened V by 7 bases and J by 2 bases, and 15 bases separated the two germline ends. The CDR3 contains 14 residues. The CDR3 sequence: CASTSQGDPYEQYF. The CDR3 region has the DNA TGTGCCAGCACTTCACAGGGCGACCCCTACGAGCAGTACTTC. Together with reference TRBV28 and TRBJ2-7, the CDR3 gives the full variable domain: DVKVTQSSRYLVKRTGEKVFLECVQDMDHENMFWYRQDPGLGLRLIYFSYDVKMKEKGDIPEGYSVSREKKERFSLILESASTNQTSMYLCASTSQGDPYEQYFGPGTRLTVT.

The CDR3 is CASSQSRAELYGYTF. CDR3 nucleotide sequence: TGTGCCAGCAGCCAATCGAGGGCAGAGCTCTATGGCTACACCTTC. The chain joins TRBV16 to TRBJ1-2; no reliable D call. The CDR3 covers 15 residues. V lost 0 bases and J lost 4, with 12 bases in between. In germline, CDR1 is KGHSY, CDR2 FQNENV.

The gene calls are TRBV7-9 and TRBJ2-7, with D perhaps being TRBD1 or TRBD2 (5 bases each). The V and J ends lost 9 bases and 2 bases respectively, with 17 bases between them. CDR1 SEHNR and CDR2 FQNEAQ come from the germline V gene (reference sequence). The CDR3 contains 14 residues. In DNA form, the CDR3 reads TGTGCCAGTCAAAAGGACCAGGGACCCTACGAGCAGTACTTC. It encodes CASQKDQGPYEQYF. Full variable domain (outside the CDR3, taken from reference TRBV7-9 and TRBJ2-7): DTGVSQNPRHKITKRGQNVTFRCDPISEHNRLYWYRQTLGQGPEFLTYFQNEAQLEKSRLLSDRFSAERPKGSFSTLEIQRTEQGDSAMYLCASQKDQGPYEQYFGPGTRLTVT.

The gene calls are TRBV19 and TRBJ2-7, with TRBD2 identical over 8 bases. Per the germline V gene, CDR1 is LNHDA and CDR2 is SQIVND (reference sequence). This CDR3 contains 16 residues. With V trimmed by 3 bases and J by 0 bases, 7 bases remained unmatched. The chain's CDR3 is CASSIIGLAGSYEQYF. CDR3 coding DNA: TGTGCCAGTAGTATCATTGGCCTAGCGGGCTCCTACGAGCAGTACTTC.

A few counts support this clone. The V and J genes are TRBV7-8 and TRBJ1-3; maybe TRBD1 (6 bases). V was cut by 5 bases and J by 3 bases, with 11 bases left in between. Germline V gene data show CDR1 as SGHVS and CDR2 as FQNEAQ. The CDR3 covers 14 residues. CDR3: CASSPTGNGNTIYF. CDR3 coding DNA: TGTGCCAGCAGCCCCACAGGGAATGGAAACACCATATATTTT.

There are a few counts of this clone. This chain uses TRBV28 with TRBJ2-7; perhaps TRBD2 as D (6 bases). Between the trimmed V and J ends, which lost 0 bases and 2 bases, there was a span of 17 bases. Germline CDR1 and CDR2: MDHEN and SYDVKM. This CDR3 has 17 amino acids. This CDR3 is CASSLWSTRDLPYEQYF. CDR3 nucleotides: TGTGCCAGCAGTTTATGGAGTACTAGGGACTTACCCTACGAGCAGTACTTC. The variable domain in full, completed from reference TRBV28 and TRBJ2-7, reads DVKVTQSSRYLVKRTGEKVFLECVQDMDHENMFWYRQDPGLGLRLIYFSYDVKMKEKGDIPEGYSVSREKKERFSLILESASTNQTSMYLCASSLWSTRDLPYEQYFGPGTRLTVT.

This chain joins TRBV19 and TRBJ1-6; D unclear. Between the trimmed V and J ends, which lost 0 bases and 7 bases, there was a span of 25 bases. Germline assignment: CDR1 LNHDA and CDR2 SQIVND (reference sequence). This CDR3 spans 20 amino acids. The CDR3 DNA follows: TGTGCCAGTAGTATAGATCCGGGTCAGAAGGTTGTGTACTTAAATTCACCCCTCCACTTT. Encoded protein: CASSIDPGQKVVYLNSPLHF.